Listed below are T cell receptor beta chains from one sample, sequenced in a study of T cell responses to AZD1222 COVID-19 vaccine. Data came from immunoSEQ multiplex PCR; TCRdb stores just in-frame clones and leaves some out. This sample has tens of thousands of clones, with about 86% found just once. This sample comprised peripheral blood, obtained on day 0 of AZD1222 vaccination. These receptor sequences come from an adult in good health. Both conserved end residues are part of each CDR3. The D gene is left open where the match is weak. Rows may omit the clone size; those that give it use once, few, many or a size class.

clone_size j_call v_call d_call cdr3_aa cdr3_nt
. TRBJ1-4 TRBV3-1/TRBV3-2 . CASSQVMGAREKLFF TGTGCCAGCAGCCAAGTAATGGGGGCGCGCGAAAAACTGTTTTTT
once TRBJ1-2 TRBV28 TRBD1 CASWAQGVENYGYTF TGTGCCAGCTGGGCCCAGGGGGTCGAGAACTATGGCTACACCTTC
. TRBJ2-1 TRBV7-3 . CASSLGGWNEQFF TGTGCCAGCAGCTTAGGGGGATGGAATGAGCAGTTCTTC
. TRBJ1-4 TRBV9 TRBD1 CASSAGQINEKLFF TGTGCCAGCAGCGCGGGACAGATTAATGAAAAACTGTTTTTT
. TRBJ1-1 TRBV6-5 . CASQRQVPTTEAFF TGTGCCAGCCAGCGACAGGTCCCGACCACTGAAGCTTTCTTT
. TRBJ2-5 TRBV6-1 . CASSLTRGIQETQYF TGTGCCAGCAGTCTCACCAGAGGGATCCAAGAGACCCAGTACTTC
. TRBJ2-1 TRBV10-3 . CAISEGPYNEQFF TGTGCCATCAGTGAGGGACCATACAATGAGCAGTTCTTC
. TRBJ1-6 TRBV4-2 . CASSQDFREWNSPLHF TGTGCCAGCAGCCAAGACTTCCGGGAATGGAATTCACCCCTCCACTTT
. TRBJ1-2 TRBV3-1/TRBV3-2 . CASAGRERGYTF TGTGCCAGCGCAGGCAGAGAACGGGGCTACACCTTC
. TRBJ2-3 TRBV7-2 TRBD2 CANARGGPFTDTQYF TGTGCCAACGCCCGGGGGGGGCCCTTTACAGATACGCAGTATTTT
. TRBJ1-6 TRBV7-9 . CASSLGVNSPLHF TGTGCCAGCAGCTTAGGAGTAAATTCACCCCTCCACTTT
. TRBJ1-2 TRBV5-1 . CASSLGPDYGYTF TGCGCCAGCAGCTTGGGCCCCGACTATGGCTACACCTTC